The 19 T cell receptor beta chains below all came from one sample that was sequenced in a study of regulatory T cells in long-lasting Graves disease. CDR3-region Arm-PCR and iRepertoire HTBI primers produced the TCR beta libraries. MiXCR, applied by TCRdb to the multiplex PCR reads, yields one record per CDR3 protein. The sample gives a few hundred thousand distinct CDR3 sequences, 14% to 15% of which show up once; about 7.8% is in the top ten. The time point denotes: newly diagnosed GD, antithyroid drugs for less than 3 months. Scientists built the TCR library using RNA that was extracted from PBMCs. A further study also used this sample, focusing on T cells in Graves' hyperthyroidism and ophthalmopathy.

Sequenced material: peripheral blood mononuclear cells (PBMCs), taken at new diagnosis, from a patient treated with antithyroid drugs. Source of these receptors: a woman aged 40-49 years with Graves disease.

The V and J genes are TRBV25-1 and TRBJ2-7; perhaps TRBD1 as D (6 bases). CDR1 is MGHDK, CDR2 SYGVNS, per germline. This CDR3 spans 13 amino acids. V lost 7 bases and J 2 bases, leaving 12 bases between the germline ends. CDR3 bases: TGTGCCAGCATCGGGGACACCCCCTACGAGCAGTACTTC. Amino acids: CASIGDTPYEQYF.

The chain couples TRBV5-7 to TRBJ2-7, with D possibly TRBD2 on 5 matching bases. TRBV5-7 is an open reading frame whose function is uncertain. CDR3 length: 14 residues. With 2 bases removed from V and 3 bases from J, the gap between germline ends came to 12 bases. The CDR3 region is CASSFKREDYEQYF. CDR3 sequence (DNA): TGTGCCAGCAGCTTCAAACGGGAAGACTACGAGCAGTACTTC.

The V gene is TRBV5-1, the J gene TRBJ2-5, with D unresolved. There are 14 residues in the CDR3. Trimming pared 4 bases from V and 0 bases from J, leaving 10 bases between. Germline V lookup: CDR1 SGHRS, CDR2 YFSETQ. CDR3 nucleotide sequence: TGCGCCAGCAGCACCTCAGGCAACCAAGAGACCCAGTACTTC. This encodes CASSTSGNQETQYF. Complete variable domain (other parts from reference TRBV5-1 and TRBJ2-5): KAGVTQTPRYLIKTRGQQVTLSCSPISGHRSVSWYQQTPGQGLQFLFEYFSETQRNKGNFPGRFSGRQFSNSRSEMNVSTLELGDSALYLCASSTSGNQETQYFGPGTRLLVL.

This clonotype came up many times. J is TRBJ2-3 and V is TRBV2; perhaps TRBD1 as D (7 bases). This CDR3 is 15 amino acids long. V shed 4 bases and J shed 5 bases, with 16 bases lying between them. Germline V lookup: CDR1 SNHLY, CDR2 FYNNEI. CDR3 nucleotides: TGTGCCAGCAGTGGGAGGCAGGGGGGAAAAGATACGCAGTATTTT. This codes for CASSGRQGGKDTQYF.

This clonotype occurred many times. J is TRBJ2-5 and V is TRBV29-1; 9 bases are shared with TRBD1. The length of the CDR3 is 13 residues. Per germline, CDR1 SQVTM and CDR2 ANQGSEA. Losses at the gene ends were 4 bases for V and 3 bases for J; bases not matched to a gene: 3. The CDR3: CSVARQGEETQYF. The CDR3 DNA reads as TGCAGCGTTGCTCGACAGGGGGAAGAGACCCAGTACTTC.

This clonotype was seen a handful of times. The CDR3 region is CASSPRDRGSDTQYF. CDR3 bases: TGTGCCAGCAGCCCCCGGGACAGGGGTTCAGATACGCAGTATTTT. The J gene is TRBJ2-3, the V gene TRBV11-3, with 10 nucleotides matching TRBD1. Germline V CDR1 and CDR2: SGHNT, YENEEA. The CDR3 extends over 15 amino acids. V lost 5 bases and J lost 4; bases outside the gene matches: 6.

Ten or more counts support this clonotype. The chain employs TRBV7-2 and TRBJ2-4, with D tentatively TRBD1 or TRBD2 (5 bases each). Germline assignment: CDR1 SGHTA and CDR2 FQGNSA. V dropped 1 base and J dropped 7 bases, with 11 bases sitting between them. The CDR3 spans 14 residues. In DNA form, the CDR3 reads TGTGCCAGCAGCTTAGTTCTCAGGGAGAACATTCAGTACTTC. It is translated as CASSLVLRENIQYF. The variable domain in full, with the rest retrieved from reference TRBV7-2 and TRBJ2-4, is GAGVSQSPSNKVTEKGKDVELRCDPISGHTALYWYRQSLGQGLEFLIYFQGNSAPDKSGLPSDRFSAERTGGSVSTLTIQRTQQEDSAVYLCASSLVLRENIQYFGAGTRLSVL.

This clonotype was recorded at least ten times. DNA of the CDR3: TGTGCCAGCAGCCCCAAAGGGGGACAGGGGCGGGAAAAACTGTTTTTT. Protein product: CASSPKGGQGREKLFF. This rearrangement joins TRBV7-8 to TRBJ1-4; 10 positions match TRBD1. Germline V gene sequence: CDR1 SGHVS, CDR2 FQNEAQ. The CDR3 has 16 amino acids. The junction had 11 bases not matched to a gene; V was cut back by 5 bases and J by 8 bases.

This clonotype was found many times. The chain employs TRBV28 and TRBJ2-1, with 13 bases fitting TRBD2. J gave up 8 bases and V 5 bases, and 9 bases lay outside the gene matches. CDR3 size: 16 residues. Germline lookup yields CDR1 MDHEN and CDR2 SYDVKM. Written as DNA, the CDR3 is TGTGCCAGCAGTCCGGGACTAGCGGGAAGTACATATGAGCAGTTCTTC. It encodes CASSPGLAGSTYEQFF.

V usage is TRBV20-1 and J usage is TRBJ2-3, with D possibly being TRBD2 (6 bases). From germline, CDR1 is DFQATT and CDR2 SNEGSKA (reference sequence). This CDR3 region has 15 residues. V was trimmed by 6 bases and J by 0 bases, leaving 16 bases between them. The DNA of the CDR3 is TGCAGTGCGAGACTAGTGGGGCTTAGCACAGATACGCAGTATTTT. This translates into CSARLVGLSTDTQYF.

This clonotype came up a few times. The J gene is TRBJ1-6, the V gene TRBV19; the D is unclear. This CDR3 region has 14 residues. Germline V gene data show CDR1 as LNHDA and CDR2 as SQIVND (reference sequence). The V gene lost 6 bases and the J gene lost 6 bases, with 12 bases spanning the gap. This CDR3 is CASSLVVGNSPLHF. The DNA of the CDR3 is TGTGCCAGTAGCTTGGTTGTTGGTAATTCACCCCTCCACTTT. Supplemented by reference TRBV19 and TRBJ1-6, the full variable domain reads DGGITQSPKYLFRKEGQNVTLSCEQNLNHDAMYWYRQDPGQGLRLIYYSQIVNDFQKGDIAEGYSVSREKKESFPLTVTSAQKNPTAFYLCASSLVVGNSPLHFGNGTRLTVT.

The chain couples TRBV5-1 to TRBJ2-2, with D unclear. CDR1 and CDR2 from the germline V gene are SGHRS and YFSETQ. V was cut by 0 bases and J by 3 bases, with 6 bases left in between. The CDR3 length is 14 residues. The CDR3 reads CASSLDSHTGELFF. CDR3 coding DNA: TGCGCCAGCAGCTTGGACAGCCACACCGGGGAGCTGTTTTTT.

Regarding this clonotype: A far larger clone is off by one base, so a read error is likely. Likely a read error: the CDR3 ends without its conserved phenylalanine or tryptophan. The V and J genes are TRBV11-3 and TRBJ2-5; D is perhaps TRBD1 (6 bases). Gene TRBJ2-1 matches the end of the DNA better, so the J call may be wrong. Germline assignment: CDR1 SGHNT and CDR2 YENEEA. CDR3 size: 14 residues. As DNA, the CDR3 is TGTGCCAGCAGCCCTCGGCAGGGGAGCGATGAGCAGTTCTTA. This sequence encodes CASSPRQGSDEQFL.

This clonotype has ten or more counts. The chain carries TRBV28 and TRBJ2-7, with 12 bases lining up with TRBD2. Germline values: CDR1 MDHEN, CDR2 SYDVKM. This CDR3 region has 14 residues. V lost 9 bases and J lost 4; bases outside the gene matches: 7. The CDR3 spells CASFTTSGSYEQYF. The CDR3 DNA sequence: TGTGCCAGTTTCACGACTAGCGGGAGTTACGAGCAGTACTTC.

This clonotype has a count of ten or more. This rearrangement joins TRBV18 to TRBJ1-2, with TRBD1 matching 7 bases. With V trimmed by 2 bases and J by 2 bases, 5 bases remained unmatched. CDR1 KGHSH and CDR2 LQKENI come from the germline V gene. The CDR3 runs to 15 residues. The CDR3 protein is CASSPEGGANYGYTF. CDR3 bases: TGTGCCAGCTCACCAGAAGGGGGCGCAAACTATGGCTACACCTTC.

The rearrangement joins TRBV11-2 to TRBJ1-1, with D tentatively TRBD1 (5 bases). V was clipped by 6 bases and J by 11 bases, with 13 bases between them. The CDR3 sequence is 11 residues long. Germline V gene sequence: CDR1 SGHAT, CDR2 FQNNGV. The CDR3 reads CASSIGTIAFF. In DNA, the CDR3 is TGTGCCAGCAGTATAGGGACGATCGCTTTCTTT.

This clonotype was counted many times. The genes are TRBV12-3 or TRBV12-4 and TRBJ2-5, with 8 bases lining up with TRBD2. V lost 5 bases to trimming and J lost 1 base; unmatched junction nucleotides: 9. The length of the CDR3 is 16 residues. DNA for the CDR3: TGTGCCAGCAGTCTCAAACTAGCGGTATTCCAAGAGACCCAGTACTTC. Its protein product is CASSLKLAVFQETQYF.

Concerning this clonotype: A much larger clonotype is one base distant, so this may be a read error. The chain joins TRBV5-1 to TRBJ2-3; D is perhaps TRBD1 (6 bases). The CDR3 consists of 16 residues. The germline V gene encodes CDR1 SGHRS and CDR2 YFSETQ. The CDR3 nucleotides read TGCGCCAGCAGCCTACAGGGCTATGGTCCCACAGATAGGCAGTATTTT. Its protein is CASSLQGYGPTDRQYF.

Ten or more counts support this clonotype. The chain couples TRBV7-8 to TRBJ2-2, with 8 bases that match TRBD1. The V segment lost 2 bases and the J segment 1 base; nucleotides outside the gene matches: 3. The CDR3 has 16 residues. Germline CDR1 reads SGHVS; CDR2 reads FQNEAQ. CDR3 sequence: CASSLTDRVNTGELFF. The CDR3 DNA follows: TGTGCCAGCAGCTTAACGGACAGGGTGAACACCGGGGAGCTGTTTTTT.